The 10 T cell receptor beta chains listed next were all sequenced from one sample in a study of T cells in Graves' hyperthyroidism and ophthalmopathy (dated by TCRdb to the late 2010s). Libraries were built with multiplex PCR. Sequenced on an Illumina HiSeq 2000. TCR beta CDR3 regions were amplified from RNA transcripts. For the first round of RT-PCR on the TCR CDR3, the HTBI primer set was used together with the Qiagen OneStep RT-PCR kit. TCRdb reprocessing: public reads trimmed at Q25 with fastp, clones called with MiXCR, in-frame beta chains kept. CDR3 protein duplicates are merged, each entry listing the most common genes and DNA. In this sample the table shows fewer than 900,000 distinct CDR3 sequences, about 15% of which occur a single time. Of the sample, about 8.4% falls within the top ten clones. Material: blood. The origin of the receptors is a young man with Graves' hyperthyroidism.

V and J are TRBV6-1 and TRBJ1-4; D gene uncertain. V was clipped by 10 bases and J by 5 bases, with 17 bases between them. Germline V gives CDR1 MNHNS, CDR2 SASEGT. This CDR3 has 14 residues. DNA for the CDR3: TGTGCCACTGAATGGGGAAACTTAAATGAAAAACTGTTTTTT. This encodes CATEWGNLNEKLFF.

This clonotype occurred many times. This chain joins TRBV6-1 and TRBJ2-7, with 7 bases aligning to TRBD1. Germline trimming cut 5 bases from V and 2 bases from J; bases unmatched to any gene: 3. This CDR3 region has 13 residues. Germline V gene sequence: CDR1 MNHNS, CDR2 SASEGT. Here the CDR3 reads CASSHRGPYEQYF. DNA for the CDR3: TGTGCCAGCAGTCACAGGGGCCCCTACGAGCAGTACTTC.

This clonotype was seen ten or more times. The chain uses TRBV2 and TRBJ1-5; 8 bases are a match to TRBD1. The CDR3 is made up of 13 amino acids. Trimming took 6 bases from V and 4 from J; bases not matched to a gene: 2. The germline gives CDR1 SNHLY, CDR2 FYNNEI. As DNA, the CDR3 is TGTGCCAGCAGAGGACAGGGAAATCAGCCCCAGCATTTT. Protein product: CASRGQGNQPQHF.

The sample holds a few counts of this clonotype. The CDR3 DNA reads as TGTGCCACTACCCCGGCTGGGGGGGGGTACAATGAGCAGTTCTTC. This sequence encodes CATTPAGGGYNEQFF. This chain uses TRBV6-1 with TRBJ2-1; the match to TRBD2 covers 7 bases. In germline, CDR1 is MNHNS, CDR2 SASEGT. Trimming removed 10 bases from V and 4 bases from J; junction bases left unmatched: 13. The CDR3 contains 15 residues.

Points on this clonotype: A much larger clonotype is one base distant, so this may be a read error. The chain carries TRBV10-3 and TRBJ2-3, with D maybe TRBD1 (5 bases). The CDR3 runs to 16 residues. Germline loops: CDR1 ENHRY, CDR2 SYGVKD. V dropped 2 bases and J dropped 1 base, with 13 bases sitting between them. The CDR3 sequence is CAISEEAGPCTDTQYF. CDR3 DNA sequence: TGTGCCATCAGTGAGGAGGCAGGGCCCTGCACAGATACGCAGTATTTT.

The rearrangement uses TRBV29-1 and TRBJ2-7; D possibly matches TRBD1 or TRBD2 (5 bases each). V was pared by 7 bases and J by 4 bases, with 11 bases between. The germline V gene encodes CDR1 SQVTM and CDR2 ANQGSEA. This CDR3 comprises 11 residues. The CDR3 sequence: CSGGWGYEQYF. CDR3 nucleotides: TGCAGCGGGGGGTGGGGATACGAGCAGTACTTC.

This clonotype was counted between two and nine times. The chain carries TRBV28 and TRBJ2-7, with 10 bases identical to TRBD2. CDR3 length equals 16 residues. With 5 bases clipped from V and 4 bases from J, the junction kept 11 bases outside the gene matches. CDR1 and CDR2 from the germline V gene are MDHEN and SYDVKM. CDR3 sequence (DNA): TGTGCCAGCAGTCCAGGACAGGGACTAGCGAATTACGAGCAGTACTTC. Its protein product is CASSPGQGLANYEQYF.

This clonotype was detected ten times or more. The V and J genes are TRBV7-9 and TRBJ1-1; 9 nucleotides match TRBD1. Per the germline V gene, CDR1 is SEHNR and CDR2 is FQNEAQ (reference sequence). CDR3 length: 17 amino acids. Trimming removed 2 bases from V and 0 bases from J; junction bases left unmatched: 7. The CDR3 sequence is CASSLSGQGLVNTEAFF. The CDR3 coding sequence is TGTGCCAGCAGCTTATCCGGACAGGGGTTAGTGAACACTGAAGCTTTCTTT.

V and J are TRBV9 and TRBJ2-1; D is tentatively TRBD1 or TRBD2 (6 bases each). Germline V lookup: CDR1 SGDLS, CDR2 YYNGEE. V lost 4 bases and J 8 bases, leaving 13 bases between the germline ends. The CDR3 covers 13 residues. DNA for the CDR3: TGTGCCAGCAGCCCACCCGGGGGCCATGAGCAGTTCTTC. It specifies CASSPPGGHEQFF.

This chain uses TRBV15 with TRBJ1-2; the D is unclear. This CDR3 contains 14 residues. V was pared by 8 bases and J by 5 bases, with 18 bases between. Germline values: CDR1 LNHNV, CDR2 YYDKDF (reference sequence). CDR3 region: CATSLRDGGYGYTF. CDR3 coding DNA: TGTGCCACCTCTTTGAGAGACGGAGGATATGGCTACACCTTC.